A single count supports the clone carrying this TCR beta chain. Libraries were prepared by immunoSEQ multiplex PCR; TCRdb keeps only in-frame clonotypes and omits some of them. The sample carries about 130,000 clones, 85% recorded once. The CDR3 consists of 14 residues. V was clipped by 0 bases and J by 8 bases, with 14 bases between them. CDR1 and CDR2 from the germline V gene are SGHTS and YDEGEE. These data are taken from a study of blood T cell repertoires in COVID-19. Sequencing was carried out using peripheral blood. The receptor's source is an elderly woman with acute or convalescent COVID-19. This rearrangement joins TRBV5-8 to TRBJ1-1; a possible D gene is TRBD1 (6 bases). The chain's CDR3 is CASSLETGRGEAFF. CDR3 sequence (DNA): TGTGCCAGCAGCTTGGAGACAGGCCGAGGGGAAGCTTTCTTT.